These 17 T cell receptor beta chains were sequenced from one sample in a study of blood T cell repertoires in COVID-19. Assay: immunoSEQ multiplex PCR; the TCRdb copy retains only in-frame clones and omits some. The data show 200,000 to 250,000 clones, about 88% seen once. The source material was peripheral blood. Receptor source: a man in his sixties with acute or convalescent COVID-19.

CDR3 nucleotide sequence: TGTGCCAGCAGCCAACAGATGAACACTGAAGCTTTCTTT. Amino acid sequence: CASSQQMNTEAFF. The chain uses TRBV3-1 (or the pseudogene TRBV3-2) and TRBJ1-1; D remains ambiguous. Trimming took 2 bases from V and 0 from J, leaving 4 bases between them. The CDR3 contains 13 residues. Germline loops: CDR1 LGHDT, CDR2 YNNKEL (reference sequence).

This chain links TRBV9 with TRBJ2-4; D remains ambiguous. V gave up 0 bases and J gave up 5 bases, with 6 bases separating them. Germline loops: CDR1 SGDLS, CDR2 YYNGEE. CDR3 length equals 13 residues. The CDR3 sequence is CASSVGPQNIQYF. The DNA of the CDR3 is TGTGCCAGCAGCGTAGGTCCTCAAAACATTCAGTACTTC.

This chain links TRBV6-5 with TRBJ1-2; 9 bases map to TRBD1. V trimming: 0 bases; J trimming: 10 bases; junction bases outside the gene matches: 3. Looked up from germline, CDR1 is MNHEY and CDR2 is SVGAGI. The length of the CDR3 is 13 residues. This chain's CDR3 is CASSYSTGGDYTF. In DNA form, the CDR3 reads TGTGCCAGCAGTTACTCCACAGGGGGCGACTACACCTTC.

The chain recombines TRBV7-9 with TRBJ1-2; TRBD1 matches at 9 bases. Germline CDR1 and CDR2: SEHNR and FQNEAQ (reference sequence). This CDR3 has 14 amino acids. J lost 3 bases, V lost 6 bases, and 5 bases had no gene match. The CDR3, as DNA: TGTGCCAGCAGTCCCGGGACAGGGCACTATGGCTACACCTTC. This translates into CASSPGTGHYGYTF.

The table lists this clone with a few counts. The J gene is TRBJ2-7, the V gene TRBV27, with 8 bases fitting TRBD1. The CDR3 is 16 amino acids. The germline V gene encodes CDR1 MNHEY and CDR2 SMNVEV (reference sequence). The J segment lost 0 bases and the V segment lost 5 bases, leaving 9 bases of the junction unmatched. CDR3 residues: CASSPGQARTSYEQYF. The CDR3 nucleotides read TGTGCCAGCAGTCCGGGACAGGCGAGGACCTCCTACGAGCAGTACTTC.

Only one count was recorded for this clone. The chain carries TRBV28 and TRBJ2-7; perhaps TRBD2 as D (6 bases). Germline V gives CDR1 MDHEN, CDR2 SYDVKM. V was trimmed by 8 bases and J by 0 bases, leaving 14 bases between them. This CDR3 spans 14 amino acids. The CDR3 loop is CASLDGGNSYEQYF. For the CDR3, the DNA is TGTGCCAGCCTCGACGGGGGAAACTCCTACGAGCAGTACTTC. Full variable domain (outside the CDR3, taken from reference TRBV28 and TRBJ2-7): DVKVTQSSRYLVKRTGEKVFLECVQDMDHENMFWYRQDPGLGLRLIYFSYDVKMKEKGDIPEGYSVSREKKERFSLILESASTNQTSMYLCASLDGGNSYEQYFGPGTRLTVT.

The chain recombines TRBV19 with TRBJ2-6; 7 bases match TRBD2. From germline, CDR1 is LNHDA and CDR2 SQIVND (reference sequence). V lost 3 bases and J lost 2; bases outside the gene matches: 4. This CDR3 region has 16 residues. CDR3 sequence: CASSMVGGAGANVLTF. The CDR3 DNA reads TGTGCCAGTAGTATGGTTGGGGGGGCTGGGGCCAACGTCCTGACTTTC.

This chain uses TRBV7-8 with TRBJ1-3; D is perhaps TRBD1 (6 bases). V lost 5 bases to trimming and J lost 8 bases, with 16 bases between them. Germline V lookup: CDR1 SGHVS, CDR2 FQNEAQ. The CDR3 spans 14 residues. CDR3 nucleotides: TGTGCCAGCAGCACTACAGGGAAGGTGGACACCATATATTTT. It encodes CASSTTGKVDTIYF.

This clone was observed a handful of times. The CDR3 DNA sequence: TGTGCCAGTAGTAACCCGGGGGTTGGGTCACCCCTCCACTTT. Protein product: CASSNPGVGSPLHF. V is TRBV19 and J is TRBJ1-6, with D perhaps TRBD1 (5 bases). The ends were cut back, 4 bases at V and 10 bases at J, with 14 bases in the middle. Per germline, CDR1 LNHDA and CDR2 SQIVND (reference sequence). This CDR3 spans 14 amino acids.

The V gene is TRBV9, the J gene TRBJ2-5; D possibly corresponds to TRBD1 (6 bases). This CDR3 region has 16 residues. CDR1 and CDR2 from the germline V gene are SGDLS and YYNGEE. The V end lost 0 bases, the J end lost 4 bases, and 16 bases lay between the germline ends. CDR3 sequence reads: CASSVAGTSQGETQYF. The CDR3 nucleotides are TGTGCCAGCAGCGTAGCGGGAACCTCACAGGGAGAGACCCAGTACTTC.

The chain joins TRBV7-2 to TRBJ1-4; TRBD1 aligns across 7 bases. Germline V gene lookup returns CDR1 SGHTA and CDR2 FQGNSA. With V trimmed by 7 bases and J by 5 bases, 4 bases remained unmatched. The CDR3 consists of 13 residues. Here the CDR3 reads CASTGQPNEKLFF. The CDR3 DNA is TGTGCCAGCACGGGACAGCCAAATGAAAAACTGTTTTTT.

The V and J genes are TRBV5-6 and TRBJ2-5, with D possibly TRBD2 on 7 matching bases. Deletions cut 3 bases from V and 1 base from J, with 16 bases between. The CDR3 loop spans 16 amino acids. Germline values: CDR1 SGHDT, CDR2 YYEEEE. CDR3 amino acids: CASSWGGGIVQETQYF. CDR3 coding DNA: TGTGCCAGCAGCTGGGGAGGGGGGATAGTCCAAGAGACCCAGTACTTC. Drawing the rest from reference TRBV5-6 and TRBJ2-5, the complete variable domain is DAGVTQSPTHLIKTRGQQVTLRCSPKSGHDTVSWYQQALGQGPQFIFQYYEEEERQRGNFPDRFSGHQFPNYSSELNVNALLLGDSALYLCASSWGGGIVQETQYFGPGTRLLVL.

In regard to this clone: A read error is possible here, since a much larger clone lies one base away. The CDR3 DNA sequence: TGTGCCAGCAGCTTGGTCCGGAACACTGAAGCTTTCTTT. Protein product: CASSLVRNTEAFF. The chain is built from TRBV5-8 and TRBJ1-1; D is uncertain. The V end was cut by 0 bases, the J end by 1 base, with 4 bases between. Germline V CDR1 and CDR2: SGHTS, YDEGEE. This CDR3 region has 13 residues.

The V gene is TRBV9, the J gene TRBJ2-7, with a possible D match to TRBD1 (5 bases). The CDR3 spans 14 residues. V was clipped by 6 bases and J by 3 bases, with 16 bases between them. Germline-derived CDR1 and CDR2 are SGDLS and YYNGEE. The CDR3 spells CASTASDRNYEQYF. CDR3 nucleotide sequence: TGTGCCAGCACGGCTTCCGACAGAAACTACGAGCAGTACTTC.

The genes are TRBV5-4 and TRBJ2-5, with 11 bases fitting TRBD2. The V segment lost 3 bases and the J segment 2 bases; nucleotides outside the gene matches: 6. CDR1 is SGHNT and CDR2 is YYREEE in the germline V gene (reference sequence). The CDR3 length is 16 residues. CDR3 bases: TGTGCCAGCAGCTCTGGCGGGACTAGCGGACAAGAGACCCAGTACTTC. Amino acids: CASSSGGTSGQETQYF.

The chain is built from TRBV7-2 and TRBJ2-3; weak D call: TRBD1 (6 bases). CDR1 and CDR2 from the germline V gene are SGHTA and FQGNSA. This CDR3 contains 16 residues. V was trimmed by 5 bases and J by 4 bases, leaving 19 bases between them. DNA of the CDR3: TGTGCCAGCAGCCCCCCGGGGCAGGGGTCCGCAGATACGCAGTATTTT. Translated: CASSPPGQGSADTQYF.

The chain is built from TRBV11-2 and TRBJ2-7, with D possibly being TRBD1 (6 bases). The CDR3 has 15 residues. Trimming pared 5 bases from V and 3 bases from J, leaving 17 bases between. Germline V gene lookup returns CDR1 SGHAT and CDR2 FQNNGV. The CDR3 DNA sequence: TGTGCCAGCAGCCCTAGCCGGGACACCTTCTACGAGCAGTACTTC. This gives the protein CASSPSRDTFYEQYF.